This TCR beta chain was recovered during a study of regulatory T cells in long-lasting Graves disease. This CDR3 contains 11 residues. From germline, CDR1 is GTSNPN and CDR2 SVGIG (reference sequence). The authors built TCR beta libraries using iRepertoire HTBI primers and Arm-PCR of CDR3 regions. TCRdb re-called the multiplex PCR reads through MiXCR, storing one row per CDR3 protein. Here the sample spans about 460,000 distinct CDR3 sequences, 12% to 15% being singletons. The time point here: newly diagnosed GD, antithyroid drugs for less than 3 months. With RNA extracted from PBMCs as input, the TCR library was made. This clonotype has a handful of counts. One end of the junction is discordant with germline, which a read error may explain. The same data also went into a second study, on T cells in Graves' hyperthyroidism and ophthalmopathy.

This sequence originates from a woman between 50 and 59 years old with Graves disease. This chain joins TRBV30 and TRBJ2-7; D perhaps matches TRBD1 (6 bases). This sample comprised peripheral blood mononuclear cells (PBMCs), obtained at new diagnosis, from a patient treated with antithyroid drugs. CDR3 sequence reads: CAWSARDTGHF. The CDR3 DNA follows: TGTGCCTGGAGTGCCCGGGACACCGGCCACTTC.